The rows below give T cell receptor beta chains drawn from one sample of a study of blood T cell repertoires in COVID-19. Assay used: immunoSEQ multiplex PCR; TCRdb lists only in-frame clones, some missing. This table has about 260,000 clones, 75% to 90% appearing once. Sequenced material: peripheral blood. These receptors all stem from a young man with active or convalescent COVID-19. Each CDR3 is given with its conserved first and last residue. D genes are given only for firm matches. Only part of the rows carry a size: once, few, many, or a class if the clone is expanded.

length	D	size	V	J	DNA	CDR3
16	-	-	TRBV5-6	TRBJ1-5	TGTGCCAGCAGCTTGGGTCCAAGACAGTTCAATCAGCCCCAGCATTTT	CASSLGPRQFNQPQHF
15	TRBD1	-	TRBV30	TRBJ1-4	TGTGCCTGGAGTGTGGGAGACAGGGTACGCGAAAAACTGTTTTTT	CAWSVGDRVREKLFF
12	-	-	TRBV12-3/TRBV12-4	TRBJ2-7	TGTGCCAGCAGTTCCGGGTCAAAGGAGCAGTACTTC	CASSSGSKEQYF
14	-	-	TRBV14	TRBJ2-1	TGTGCCAGCAGCCCTCGGACAGTCTACAATGAGCAGTTCTTC	CASSPRTVYNEQFF
16	-	-	TRBV9	TRBJ1-6	TGTGCCAGCAGCGTAGGCTTGGGGGCGACGGTTTCACCCCTCCACTTT	CASSVGLGATVSPLHF
17	TRBD2	-	TRBV7-2	TRBJ2-1	TGTGCCAGCAGCAAAGAGGGACTAGCGGGGGGATACAATGAGCAGTTCTTC	CASSKEGLAGGYNEQFF
15	TRBD1	once	TRBV7-9	TRBJ2-7	TGTGCCAGCAGCTCCCGGGACAGACACTCCTACGAGCAGTACTTC	CASSSRDRHSYEQYF
14	-	-	TRBV6-4	TRBJ1-2	TGTGCCAGCATTAACAGGTCCGTTCCCTATGGCTACACCTTC	CASINRSVPYGYTF
15	-	-	TRBV11-2	TRBJ2-7	TGTGCCAGCAGCTTAGGCCGCCTGCCAGTCTACGAGCAGTACTTC	CASSLGRLPVYEQYF
14	-	-	TRBV4-1	TRBJ2-5	TGCGCCAGCAGCCAAGGACAGAATAAAGAGACCCAGTACTTC	CASSQGQNKETQYF
14	-	-	TRBV28	TRBJ2-3	TGTGCCAGCAGCCCAGTAGGGGAGGAAGATACGCAGTATTTT	CASSPVGEEDTQYF
14	-	-	TRBV10-1	TRBJ1-3	TGCGCCAGCAGTGCAACAGAGACTGGAAACACCATATATTTT	CASSATETGNTIYF
14	TRBD1	-	TRBV3-1/TRBV3-2	TRBJ1-6	TGTGCCAGCAGCCCGACAGGGGGCAATTCACCCCTCCACTTT	CASSPTGGNSPLHF
17	-	-	TRBV10-1	TRBJ2-6	TGCGCCAGCAGTGGGACAGAGATAAGCTCTGGGGCCAACGTCCTGACTTTC	CASSGTEISSGANVLTF
15	-	-	TRBV7-6	TRBJ1-6	TGTGCCAGCAGTCCCGGAACGGGGATGTGGTCACCCCTCCACTTT	CASSPGTGMWSPLHF
16	TRBD1	-	TRBV30	TRBJ2-7	TGTGCCTGTTTAGCTGCAGGGGGCGAGAGCTCCTACGAGCAGTACTTC	CACLAAGGESSYEQYF
16	TRBD1	-	TRBV18	TRBJ2-3	TGTGCCAGCTCCACACCGGGACAGGGATACACAGATACGCAGTATTTT	CASSTPGQGYTDTQYF
14	-	-	TRBV19	TRBJ1-4	TGTGCCAGTAGTCTCGGGACAATTGGGGAAAAACTGTTTTTT	CASSLGTIGEKLFF
15	TRBD1	few	TRBV7-2	TRBJ2-2	TGTGCCAGCAGCCCTCCTAGGACAGGGGGCGGGGAGCTGTTTTTT	CASSPPRTGGGELFF
17	TRBD2	-	TRBV6-2/TRBV6-3	TRBJ2-5	TGTGCCAGCAGTAACCTTTTCGCACTAGCGGGGAGAGAGACCCAGTACTTC	CASSNLFALAGRETQYF
13	-	few	TRBV24-1	TRBJ1-2	TGTGCCACCAGTGATACCCAGGGCTATGGCTACACCTTC	CATSDTQGYGYTF
15	TRBD2	-	TRBV5-6	TRBJ2-3	TGTGCCAGCAGCGCCCAGGCGGGGGGGACAGATACGCAGTATTTT	CASSAQAGGTDTQYF
15	TRBD1	once	TRBV27	TRBJ1-5	TGTGCCAGCAGTCTCCGGACAGGAGGGGATCAGCCCCAGCATTTT	CASSLRTGGDQPQHF
13	TRBD2	-	TRBV29-1	TRBJ2-2	TGCAGCGTACTAGCGACGAACACCGGGGAGCTGTTTTTT	CSVLATNTGELFF
15	TRBD1	-	TRBV5-6	TRBJ1-4	TGTGCCAGCAGCCAACGGACAGGGGGGTACGAAAAACTGTTTTTT	CASSQRTGGYEKLFF
14	TRBD1	few	TRBV9	TRBJ1-1	TGTGCCAGCAGCTCCGGGACAGGGAACACTGAAGCTTTCTTT	CASSSGTGNTEAFF
16	-	-	TRBV7-2	TRBJ2-5	TGTGCCAGCAGCGAAGGGCCCCTCCGCCTGGGAGGGACCCAGTACTTC	CASSEGPLRLGGTQYF
15	TRBD2	-	TRBV7-2	TRBJ2-1	TGTGCCAGCAGCTTAACTAGCGGGGGGCCTAATGAGCAGTTCTTC	CASSLTSGGPNEQFF
13	-	-	TRBV4-1	TRBJ1-4	TGCGCCAGCAGCCAGGGTAGGGGGGAAAAACTGTTTTTT	CASSQGRGEKLFF
16	TRBD1	-	TRBV7-9	TRBJ1-4	TGTGCCAGCTCCGCCGGGACAGTTCCAACTAATGAAAAACTGTTTTTT	CASSAGTVPTNEKLFF
17	TRBD2	-	TRBV25-1	TRBJ2-2	TGTGCCAGCAGTGAGGGTAGCGGGGTATTAGGCACCGGGGAGCTGTTTTTT	CASSEGSGVLGTGELFF
15	-	-	TRBV9	TRBJ2-7	TGTGCCAGCAGCGTATCCGGGGGTAGCTCCTACGAGCAGTACTTC	CASSVSGGSSYEQYF
16	-	-	TRBV19	TRBJ1-1	TGTGCCAGTAGTATGCCGGGACAAACACAGAACACTGAAGCTTTCTTT	CASSMPGQTQNTEAFF
14	-	few	TRBV5-1	TRBJ2-3	TGCGCCAGCAGCTCCCGGGTCGGCACAGATACGCAGTATTTT	CASSSRVGTDTQYF
14	TRBD1	once	TRBV9	TRBJ1-2	TGTGCCAGCAGCGTGGATCAGGGGGGAAGTGGCTACACCTTC	CASSVDQGGSGYTF
13	-	-	TRBV29-1	TRBJ1-1	TGCAGCGTTGAAGAGTTGGAGGACACTGAAGCTTTCTTT	CSVEELEDTEAFF
14	TRBD2	-	TRBV19	TRBJ2-5	TGTGCCAGCCAGGAGCGGGGGTTAGGAGAGACCCAGTACTTC	CASQERGLGETQYF
16	-	-	TRBV25-1	TRBJ2-2	TGTGCCAGCAGTGAATTTGAAGGGGCGAACACCGGGGAGCTGTTTTTT	CASSEFEGANTGELFF
17	TRBD1	-	TRBV3-1/TRBV3-2	TRBJ1-4	TGTGCCAGCAGCCCCTTTGGACAGGGGAAGGAGGATGAAAAACTGTTTTTT	CASSPFGQGKEDEKLFF
15	-	-	TRBV5-1	TRBJ1-2	TGCGCCAGCAGCTTCGAAACCAATCCACCGGTGGGCTACACCTTC	CASSFETNPPVGYTF
19	TRBD2	-	TRBV11-2	TRBJ2-1	TGTGCCAGCAGCTCCCCTCCGGGACTAGCGGGGGTTGGGGACAATGAGCAGTTCTTC	CASSSPPGLAGVGDNEQFF
13	-	-	TRBV12-3/TRBV12-4	TRBJ2-3	TGTGCCAGCAGTTTACGGCAGGATGATACGCAGTATTTT	CASSLRQDDTQYF
15	-	-	TRBV28	TRBJ2-1	TGTGCCAGCAGTTTATTGGTGGGGGCCAGGAATGAGCAGTTCTTC	CASSLLVGARNEQFF